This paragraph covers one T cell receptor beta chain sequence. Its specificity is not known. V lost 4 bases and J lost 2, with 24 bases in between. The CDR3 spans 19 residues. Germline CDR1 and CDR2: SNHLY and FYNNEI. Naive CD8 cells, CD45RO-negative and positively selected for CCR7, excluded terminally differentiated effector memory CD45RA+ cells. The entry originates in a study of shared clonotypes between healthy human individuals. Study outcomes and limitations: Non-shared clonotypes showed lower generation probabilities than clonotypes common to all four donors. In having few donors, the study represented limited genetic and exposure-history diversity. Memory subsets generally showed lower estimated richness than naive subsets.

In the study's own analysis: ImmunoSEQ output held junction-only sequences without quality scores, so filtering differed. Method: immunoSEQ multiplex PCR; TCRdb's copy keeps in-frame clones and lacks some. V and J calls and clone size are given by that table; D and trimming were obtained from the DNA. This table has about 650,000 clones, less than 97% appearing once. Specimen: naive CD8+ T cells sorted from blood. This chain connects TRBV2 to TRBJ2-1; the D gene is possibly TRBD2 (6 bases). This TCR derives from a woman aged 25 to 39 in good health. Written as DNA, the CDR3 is TGTGCCAGCAGTGGCCGGGACTCTCCCGGGAGAGGTACCTACAATGAGCAGTTCTTC. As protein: CASSGRDSPGRGTYNEQFF. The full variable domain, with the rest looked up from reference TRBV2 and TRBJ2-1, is EPEVTQTPSHQVTQMGQEVILRCVPISNHLYFYWYRQILGQKVEFLVSFYNNEISEKSEIFDDQFSVERPDGSNFTLKIRSTKLEDSAMYFCASSGRDSPGRGTYNEQFFGPGTRLTVL.